A single sample gave rise to the 17 T cell receptor beta chains below, sequenced in a study of cytomegalovirus exposure and HLA in healthy donors. 60 Vbeta and 13 Jbeta primers were used in PCR. Sequencing used immunoSEQ multiplex PCR; TCRdb keeps in-frame clones, though not all of them. The sample includes some 70,000 clones, approximately 82% of them seen just once. The source material was PBMCs. Source of these receptors: a young man in good health and CMV-seronegative.

The CDR3 coding sequence is TGTGCCAGCAGCCAAGATCTGGGATTGCGGACAATGAACACTGAAGCTTTCTTT. This encodes CASSQDLGLRTMNTEAFF. The chain has TRBV14 and TRBJ1-1; possibly TRBD1 for D (5 bases). Per germline, CDR1 SGHDN and CDR2 FVKESK. Trimming left V 0 bases short and J 0 bases short, with 17 bases between. The CDR3 is 18 residues long.

The J gene is TRBJ2-1, the V gene TRBV7-2; D may be TRBD2 (6 bases). The CDR3 is 14 amino acids. Trimming took 1 base from V and 7 from J, leaving 11 bases between them. CDR1 is SGHTA, CDR2 FQGNSA, per germline. The CDR3 nucleotides read TGTGCCAGCAGCTTAGGGGGGGAAAAGAATGAGCAGTTCTTC. Amino acid sequence: CASSLGGEKNEQFF.

The table lists this clone with a few counts. This sequence joins TRBV7-2 and TRBJ1-5, with D maybe TRBD1 (5 bases). Trimming took 10 bases from V and 2 from J, leaving 12 bases between them. The CDR3 has 13 amino acids. CDR1 is SGHTA and CDR2 is FQGNSA in the germline V gene. In DNA form, the CDR3 reads TGTGCCACAGGGAAGGATCGCAATCAGCCCCAGCATTTT. It yields the protein CATGKDRNQPQHF. The full variable domain, in which reference TRBV7-2 and TRBJ1-5 provide the parts outside the CDR3, is GAGVSQSPSNKVTEKGKDVELRCDPISGHTALYWYRQSLGQGLEFLIYFQGNSAPDKSGLPSDRFSAERTGGSVSTLTIQRTQQEDSAVYLCATGKDRNQPQHFGDGTRLSIL.

J is TRBJ1-2 and V is TRBV4-1, with D maybe TRBD1 (6 bases). This CDR3 has 18 amino acids. From germline, CDR1 is MGHRA and CDR2 YSYEKL. Trimming pared 1 base from V and 1 base from J, leaving 19 bases between. The DNA for the CDR3 is TGCGCCAGCAGCCAAGGGGGGCAGGGGCGAAGAATTAACTATGGCTACACCTTC. As protein: CASSQGGQGRRINYGYTF.

The V gene is TRBV7-9, the J gene TRBJ1-3; 7 positions agree with TRBD1. CDR1 is SEHNR, CDR2 FQNEAQ, per germline (reference sequence). V was pared by 3 bases and J by 0 bases, with 5 bases of the junction left unmatched. The CDR3 is 16 amino acids. CDR3 in amino acids: CASSFQGGASGNTIYF. In nucleotides, the CDR3 is TGTGCCAGCAGCTTTCAGGGGGGTGCCTCTGGAAACACCATATATTTT. The full variable domain, its missing parts supplied by reference TRBV7-9 and TRBJ1-3, is DTGVSQNPRHKITKRGQNVTFRCDPISEHNRLYWYRQTLGQGPEFLTYFQNEAQLEKSRLLSDRFSAERPKGSFSTLEIQRTEQGDSAMYLCASSFQGGASGNTIYFGEGSWLTVV.

The V call is TRBV28, the J call TRBJ1-1; the match to TRBD1 covers 7 bases. V was pared by 2 bases and J by 9 bases, with 6 bases of the junction left unmatched. The CDR3 is made up of 13 amino acids. Germline loops: CDR1 MDHEN, CDR2 SYDVKM. CDR3 sequence (DNA): TGTGCCAGCAGTTTAAGGGGGCTTTTTCAAGCTTTCTTT. Its protein is CASSLRGLFQAFF. Full variable domain (missing parts from reference TRBV28 and TRBJ1-1): DVKVTQSSRYLVKRTGEKVFLECVQDMDHENMFWYRQDPGLGLRLIYFSYDVKMKEKGDIPEGYSVSREKKERFSLILESASTNQTSMYLCASSLRGLFQAFFGQGTRLTVV.

The V call is TRBV5-4, the J call TRBJ1-2; tentative D call: TRBD1 (5 bases). This CDR3 is 14 amino acids long. Trimming stripped 1 base from V and 4 bases from J, with 11 bases between. Looked up from germline, CDR1 is SGHNT and CDR2 is YYREEE (reference sequence). CDR3 residues: CASSLFGGFYGYTF. In nucleotides, the CDR3 is TGTGCCAGCAGCTTGTTCGGGGGGTTCTATGGCTACACCTTC.

The V call is TRBV5-5, the J call TRBJ2-7; D is unresolved. The CDR3 loop spans 11 amino acids. The V end lost 4 bases, the J end lost 4 bases, and 6 bases lay between the germline ends. CDR1 is SGHKS and CDR2 is YYEKEE in the germline V gene (reference sequence). The CDR3 protein is CASSIYYEQYF. In nucleotides, the CDR3 is TGTGCCAGCAGCATCTATTACGAGCAGTACTTC.

With regard to this clone: At one end, the junction sequence differs from germline, possibly due to a read error. This chain connects TRBV7-7 to TRBJ2-5, with 7 bases aligning to TRBD1. The CDR3 has 14 amino acids. Germline CDR1 SSHAT, CDR2 FNYEAQ (reference sequence). The DNA for the CDR3 is TGTGCTAGCAGCCTCACAGGGGCACAAGAGACCCAGTACTTC. Its translation is CASSLTGAQETQYF.

The rearrangement joins TRBV27 to TRBJ2-3, with a possible D match to TRBD2 (5 bases). V shed 5 bases and J shed 1 base, with 19 bases lying between them. The V gene's germline CDR1 is MNHEY and CDR2 SMNVEV (reference sequence). The CDR3 spans 17 residues. CDR3: CASSPGRVREGTDTQYF. CDR3 sequence (DNA): TGTGCCAGCAGTCCCGGACGTGTCCGGGAAGGCACAGATACGCAGTATTTT.

The chain carries TRBV5-1 and TRBJ1-4; tentative D call: TRBD1 (5 bases). The germline CDR1 and CDR2 sequences are SGHRS and YFSETQ. Trimming cost V 4 bases and J 10 bases, with 20 bases left between them. This CDR3 region has 15 residues. The chain's CDR3 is CASSPQGGDGGKLFF. The DNA of the CDR3 is TGCGCCAGCAGCCCTCAAGGAGGGGACGGCGGAAAACTGTTTTTT.

The CDR3 here is CASSLVDRGDAEAFF. CDR3 DNA sequence: TGCGCCAGCAGCTTGGTGGACAGGGGGGACGCTGAAGCTTTCTTT. The chain couples TRBV5-1 to TRBJ1-1; 10 nucleotides align to TRBD1. The V segment lost 0 bases and the J segment 6 bases; nucleotides outside the gene matches: 5. This CDR3 contains 15 residues. The V gene's germline CDR1 is SGHRS and CDR2 YFSETQ.

About this clone: Other DNA sequences in this sample translate to the same CDR3. The chain combines TRBV9 with TRBJ1-5; TRBD1 matches at 8 bases. The ends lost 0 bases at V and 6 bases at J; junction bases unmatched: 2. The germline V gene encodes CDR1 SGDLS and CDR2 YYNGEE. The CDR3 is made up of 14 amino acids. The CDR3 DNA reads TGTGCCAGCAGCGTAGGAGACAGGGGTCAGCCCCAGCATTTT. It yields the protein CASSVGDRGQPQHF.

This clone came up a few times. This chain uses TRBV14 with TRBJ1-1; a weak D match, TRBD1 (6 bases). The germline V and J ends were trimmed by 6 bases and 1 base, with 9 bases remaining between them. The germline gives CDR1 SGHDN, CDR2 FVKESK. The CDR3 sequence is 13 residues long. CDR3 amino acids: CASSLQGNTEAFF. Written as DNA, the CDR3 is TGTGCCAGCAGTCTACAGGGGAACACTGAAGCTTTCTTT.

The table lists this clone with a count of one. The V gene is TRBV9, the J gene TRBJ2-7; 8 bases are shared with TRBD2. The germline V gene has CDR1 SGDLS and CDR2 YYNGEE. The length of the CDR3 is 15 residues. With V trimmed by 3 bases and J by 7 bases, 12 bases remained unmatched. CDR3 sequence (DNA): TGTGCCAGCAGCGAGGGACTAGGGACCAGTGGGGAGCAGTACTTC. Translation: CASSEGLGTSGEQYF. Drawing the rest from reference TRBV9 and TRBJ2-7, the complete variable domain is DSGVTQTPKHLITATGQRVTLRCSPRSGDLSVYWYQQSLDQGLQFLIQYYNGEERAKGNILERFSAQQFPDLHSELNLSSLELGDSALYFCASSEGLGTSGEQYFGPGTRLTVT.

The rearrangement uses TRBV29-1 and TRBJ2-7, with 7 bases fitting TRBD1. Per germline, CDR1 SQVTM and CDR2 ANQGSEA. CDR3 size: 13 residues. Trimming at V came to 1 base and at J to 6 bases, leaving 6 bases not matched to a gene. The CDR3, as DNA: TGCAGCGTTGAAGCGGAGGCAGGGGGCGAGCAGTACTTC. Its protein product is CSVEAEAGGEQYF.

CDR3 sequence reads: CASSQDMGRNTEAFF. DNA of the CDR3: TGCGCCAGCAGCCAAGATATGGGCAGGAACACTGAAGCTTTCTTT. The chain has TRBV4-3 and TRBJ1-1; D uncertain. This CDR3 region has 15 residues. The germline CDR1 and CDR2 sequences are LGHNA and YSLEER. V was trimmed by 0 bases and J by 1 base, leaving 9 bases between them.